These 9 T cell receptor beta chains were all obtained from the same sample, sequenced in a study of spatial heterogeneity in lung cancer. The time point: sample taken at primary tumor resection. Whole RNA from tumor, nontumor lung or frozen PBMC was sequenced unsorted. TCRdb re-called the 5' RACE reads with MiXCR, one entry per CDR3 protein. Of about 45,000 distinct CDR3 sequences listed, 10% to 15% were seen once; the top ten hold 42%. Source: PBMCs, taken at surgery. The source of these receptors is a female donor with early-stage non-small cell lung cancer.

This clonotype was observed at least ten times. The chain carries TRBV5-1 and TRBJ2-7, with no clear D. The CDR3 runs to 14 residues. Trimming removed 0 bases at V and 2 bases at J, with 9 bases between. Germline CDR1 and CDR2: SGHRS and YFSETQ. The CDR3 loop is CASSLVVSPYEQYF. The CDR3 DNA reads TGCGCCAGCAGCTTGGTGGTGTCCCCCTACGAGCAGTACTTC.

This clonotype was seen at least ten times. The genes are TRBV5-1 and TRBJ2-5; a weak D match, TRBD2 (6 bases). With 4 bases removed from V and 4 bases from J, the gap between germline ends came to 20 bases. This CDR3 contains 16 residues. The germline V gene encodes CDR1 SGHRS and CDR2 YFSETQ. The CDR3 nucleotides read TGCGCCAGCAGCATGCGTGGAGGGAGTGGTAGAGAGACCCAGTACTTC. As protein: CASSMRGGSGRETQYF.

This clonotype was seen more than once but under ten times. The chain employs TRBV7-2 and TRBJ2-5; D ambiguous. Trimming left V 4 bases short and J 0 bases short, with 9 bases between. The germline gives CDR1 SGHTA, CDR2 FQGNSA. The CDR3 is made up of 14 amino acids. CDR3 region: CASSSRAYQETQYF. The CDR3 region has the DNA TGTGCCAGCAGCTCGAGAGCGTACCAAGAGACCCAGTACTTC.

In DNA form, the CDR3 reads TGTGCCAGCAGCTCCTACGGGGGTGAGCAGTACTTC. It encodes CASSSYGGEQYF. This rearrangement joins TRBV7-2 to TRBJ2-7; TRBD2 might be the D (6 bases). Trimming removed 4 bases at V and 7 bases at J, with 11 bases between. Germline assignment: CDR1 SGHTA and CDR2 FQGNSA. The CDR3 is 12 amino acids.

The chain couples TRBV7-3 to TRBJ2-3, with a weak D call TRBD1 (6 bases). This CDR3 region has 14 residues. Germline V CDR1 and CDR2: SGHTA, FQGTGA. Trimming pared 2 bases from V and 4 bases from J, leaving 10 bases between. This CDR3 reads CASSLGQGPDTQYF. In DNA, the CDR3 is TGTGCCAGCAGCTTAGGGCAGGGGCCAGATACGCAGTATTTT.

J is TRBJ1-2 and V is TRBV12-3 or TRBV12-4, with 8 bases that match TRBD1. There are 14 residues in the CDR3. Losses at the gene ends were 5 bases for V and 3 bases for J; bases not matched to a gene: 5. DNA of the CDR3: TGTGCCAGCAGTCGGGACAGGACCGACTATGGCTACACCTTC. Translating it yields CASSRDRTDYGYTF.

CDR3 bases: TGTGCCAGCAGTTACCAGGGGGCAGGGACTGAAGCTTTCTTT. Encoded protein: CASSYQGAGTEAFF. The V and J genes are TRBV27 and TRBJ1-1, with TRBD1 identical over 8 bases. Germline V lookup: CDR1 MNHEY, CDR2 SMNVEV (reference sequence). This CDR3 is built from 14 residues. Germline trimming cut 4 bases from V and 5 bases from J; bases unmatched to any gene: 6.

The chain carries TRBV6-2 or TRBV6-3 and TRBJ1-4; 9 bases line up with TRBD1. Germline CDR1 MNHEY, CDR2 SVGEGT. The ends lost 6 bases at V and 14 bases at J; junction bases unmatched: 16. The CDR3 is 15 amino acids. The CDR3 DNA is TGTGCCAGCAGGGATTCTACGGGACAGGGCGTCGATCTGTTTTTT. Translation: CASRDSTGQGVDLFF.

This clonotype was seen only a few times. The DNA of the CDR3 is TGTGCCAGCAGTTACTGGGACAGGGGGCGCCGAACTGAAGCTTTCTTT. Amino acids: CASSYWDRGRRTEAFF. This chain connects TRBV6-5 to TRBJ1-1; TRBD1 matches at 12 bases. The CDR3 consists of 16 residues. The germline V gene encodes CDR1 MNHEY and CDR2 SVGAGI. V shed 1 base, J shed 5 bases, and the junction held 5 bases outside the gene matches.